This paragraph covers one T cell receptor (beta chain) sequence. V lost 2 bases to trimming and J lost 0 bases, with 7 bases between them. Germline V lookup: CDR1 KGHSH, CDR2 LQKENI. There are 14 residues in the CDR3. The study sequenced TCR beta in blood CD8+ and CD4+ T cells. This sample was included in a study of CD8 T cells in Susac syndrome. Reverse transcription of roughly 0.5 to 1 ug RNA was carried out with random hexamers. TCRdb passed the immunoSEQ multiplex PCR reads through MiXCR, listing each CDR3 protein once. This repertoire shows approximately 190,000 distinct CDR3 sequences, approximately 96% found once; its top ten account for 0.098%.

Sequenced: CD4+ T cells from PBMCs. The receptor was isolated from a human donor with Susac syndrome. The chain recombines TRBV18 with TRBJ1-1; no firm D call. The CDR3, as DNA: TGTGCCAGCTCACCATCTCACTTGAACACTGAAGCTTTCTTT. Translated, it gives CASSPSHLNTEAFF.